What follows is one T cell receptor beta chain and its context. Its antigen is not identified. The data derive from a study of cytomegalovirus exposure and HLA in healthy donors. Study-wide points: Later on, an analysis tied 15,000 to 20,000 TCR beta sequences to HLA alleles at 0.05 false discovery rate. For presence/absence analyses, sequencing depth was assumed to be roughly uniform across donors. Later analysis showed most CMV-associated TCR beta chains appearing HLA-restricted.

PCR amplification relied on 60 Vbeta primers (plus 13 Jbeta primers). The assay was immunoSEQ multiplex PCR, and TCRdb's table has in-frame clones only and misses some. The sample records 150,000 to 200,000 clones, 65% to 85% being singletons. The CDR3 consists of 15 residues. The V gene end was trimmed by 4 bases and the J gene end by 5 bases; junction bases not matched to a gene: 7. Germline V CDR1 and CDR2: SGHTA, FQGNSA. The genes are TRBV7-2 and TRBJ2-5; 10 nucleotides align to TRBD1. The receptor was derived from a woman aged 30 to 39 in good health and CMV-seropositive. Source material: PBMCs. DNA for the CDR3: TGTGCCAGCAGCTACCAGACAGGGGGCAGGGAGACCCAGTACTTC. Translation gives CASSYQTGGRETQYF.